These 15 T cell receptor beta chains were all obtained from the same sample, sequenced in a study of identical twins. TCRdb called the 5' RACE reads again in MiXCR, with one record for every CDR3 protein. The table lists roughly 480,000 distinct CDR3 sequences, roughly a quarter of them singletons. The same specimen was also included in a second study, on T cells expressing NK-cell markers.

The source material was CD4+ T cells sorted from blood. The origin of the receptors is a woman aged 18-29 years in good health.

The chain combines TRBV7-9 with TRBJ2-5, with a tentative D call TRBD2 (6 bases). This CDR3 comprises 13 residues. V gave up 11 bases and J gave up 1 base, with 14 bases separating them. The germline gives CDR1 SEHNR, CDR2 FQNEAQ (reference sequence). This CDR3 is CASRRDFQETQYF. The CDR3, as DNA: TGTGCCTCGAGGAGGGACTTCCAAGAGACCCAGTACTTC.

This clonotype was detected a few times. This chain uses TRBV29-1 with TRBJ2-2; tentatively, D is TRBD1 (5 bases). Germline assignment: CDR1 SQVTM and CDR2 ANQGSEA. V was shortened by 5 bases and J by 1 base, with 8 bases between the two germline ends. The CDR3 runs to 13 residues. The CDR3 bases are TGCAGCGTTCCAGGGAAGAACACCGGGGAGCTGTTTTTT. Amino acid sequence: CSVPGKNTGELFF.

The chain carries TRBV20-1 and TRBJ2-7; 9 positions match TRBD2. V shed 5 bases and J 7 bases; nucleotides not matched to a gene: 15. CDR3 size: 15 residues. Germline lookup yields CDR1 DFQATT and CDR2 SNEGSKA (reference sequence). The CDR3 region has the DNA TGCAGTGCTGGCCCGGGGTTGGCGGGGGGGAGGGAGCAGTACTTC. This encodes CSAGPGLAGGREQYF.

This chain links TRBV14 with TRBJ1-5; D gene ambiguous. The CDR3 length is 13 residues. The V end lost 0 bases, the J end lost 4 bases, and 4 bases lay between the germline ends. The germline V gene encodes CDR1 SGHDN and CDR2 FVKESK. The CDR3 DNA reads as TGTGCCAGCAGCCAAGACATGAATCAGCCCCAGCATTTT. The encoded protein is CASSQDMNQPQHF.

J is TRBJ2-1 and V is TRBV4-1; 10 bases agree with TRBD2. The germline V gene has CDR1 MGHRA and CDR2 YSYEKL. V lost 1 base and J lost 7; bases outside the gene matches: 4. This CDR3 comprises 15 residues. The CDR3 loop is CASSQGRAGGNEQFF. The CDR3 coding sequence is TGCGCCAGCAGCCAAGGCCGAGCGGGGGGGAATGAGCAGTTCTTC.

V usage is TRBV30 and J usage is TRBJ2-7; 11 nucleotides match TRBD2. Trimming took 4 bases from V and 2 from J; bases not matched to a gene: 7. CDR1 and CDR2 from the germline V gene are GTSNPN and SVGIG (reference sequence). The CDR3 is 15 amino acids. CDR3 coding DNA: TGTGCCTGGAACCTAGGGACTAGCGGCGCCTACGAGCAGTACTTC. Protein sequence: CAWNLGTSGAYEQYF.

As to this clonotype: A junction end diverges from the germline sequence, so it may reflect a read error. The J gene is TRBJ2-7, the V gene TRBV27; TRBD1 might be the D (6 bases). The germline V gene encodes CDR1 MNHEY and CDR2 SMNVEV (reference sequence). The CDR3 runs to 14 residues. This CDR3 reads CASRTGTTHYEQYF. CDR3 DNA sequence: TGTGCCAGCAGGACCGGGACAACGCACTACGAGCAGTATTTC.

The sample holds a few counts of this clonotype. The chain joins TRBV20-1 to TRBJ2-1, with 7 positions matching TRBD1. The length of the CDR3 is 14 residues. The germline V gene encodes CDR1 DFQATT and CDR2 SNEGSKA (reference sequence). After removal of 6 bases from V and 6 bases from J, the junction contained 11 bases not matched to a gene. The CDR3 bases are TGCAGTGCCGAGTCCGGGACAGCCCTCAATGAGCAGTTCTTC. Translated, it gives CSAESGTALNEQFF.

J is TRBJ2-1 and V is TRBV5-1; TRBD2 matches at 13 bases. The germline CDR1 and CDR2 sequences are SGHRS and YFSETQ. V shed 4 bases and J 1 base; nucleotides not matched to a gene: 8. The CDR3 is 18 amino acids. The DNA for the CDR3 is TGCGCCAGCAGCGTATGGACTAGCGGGGGTGATTCCTACAATGAGCAGTTCTTC. This encodes CASSVWTSGGDSYNEQFF.

In its sample, this clonotype was seen many times. V usage is TRBV29-1 and J usage is TRBJ1-1; possibly TRBD1 for D (5 bases). The CDR3 contains 13 residues. Trimming took 6 bases from V and 6 from J, leaving 17 bases between them. Per germline, CDR1 SQVTM and CDR2 ANQGSEA. The CDR3 protein is CSVQEGIRAEAFF. The CDR3 nucleotides are TGCAGCGTCCAAGAGGGGATTAGGGCTGAAGCTTTCTTT.

CDR3 DNA: TGCGCCAGCAGCCACCGCAGGGGTGATGAGCAGTTCTTC. Encoded protein: CASSHRRGDEQFF. This sequence joins TRBV4-3 and TRBJ2-1, with a possible D match to TRBD1 (6 bases). Germline V CDR1 and CDR2: LGHNA, YSLEER. Trimming shortened V by 3 bases and J by 8 bases, and 11 bases separated the two germline ends. The CDR3 spans 13 residues.

This CDR3 reads CSATTRDLYEQYF. As DNA, the CDR3 is TGCAGTGCCACTACTAGAGACCTCTACGAGCAGTACTTC. The rearrangement links TRBV20-1 to TRBJ2-7; possibly TRBD2 for D (5 bases). V was clipped by 6 bases and J by 3 bases, with 15 bases between them. CDR3 length: 13 amino acids. The germline V gene has CDR1 DFQATT and CDR2 SNEGSKA (reference sequence).

V and J are TRBV7-9 and TRBJ1-2; tentative D call: TRBD1 (6 bases). Germline lookup yields CDR1 SEHNR and CDR2 FQNEAQ (reference sequence). The length of the CDR3 is 13 residues. The V and J ends lost 5 bases and 6 bases respectively, with 13 bases between them. CDR3 bases: TGTGCCAGCAGCCTAACAGGGTCCCATGGCTACACCTTC. Amino acid sequence: CASSLTGSHGYTF.

V usage is TRBV29-1 and J usage is TRBJ1-2, with D tentatively TRBD1 (5 bases). The CDR3 runs to 14 residues. With 4 bases removed from V and 2 bases from J, the gap between germline ends came to 14 bases. Germline lookup yields CDR1 SQVTM and CDR2 ANQGSEA. The CDR3, as DNA: TGCAGCGTTGTACCCAGGGAATGGAACTATGGCTACACCTTC. This sequence encodes CSVVPREWNYGYTF. The entire variable domain, with the rest obtained from reference TRBV29-1 and TRBJ1-2, is as follows: SAVISQKPSRDICQRGTSLTIQCQVDSQVTMMFWYRQQPGQSLTLIATANQGSEATYESGFVIDKFPISRPNLTFSTLTVSNMSPEDSSIYLCSVVPREWNYGYTFGSGTRLTVV.

This clonotype was counted only a few times. The chain is built from TRBV6-5 and TRBJ2-3, with a tentative D call TRBD1 (6 bases). The CDR3 is 14 amino acids. Germline CDR1 reads MNHEY; CDR2 reads SVGAGI. Between the trimmed V and J ends, which lost 4 bases and 6 bases, there was a span of 14 bases. The DNA of the CDR3 is TGTGCCAGCAGTTGGGGACACCAAGGTGATACGCAGTATTTT. Its protein product is CASSWGHQGDTQYF.